Following are 4 T cell receptor beta chains from one sample sequenced in a study of identifying expanded T cells in peripheral blood. Sequenced by immunoSEQ multiplex PCR; TCRdb stores in-frame clones only, minus some. The sample yields about 85,000 clones, about 91% seen once. Sequencing was performed on blood. These receptors came from a person aged 18 to 70 in good health.

This rearrangement joins TRBV7-9 to TRBJ2-3; 9 bases line up with TRBD1. Germline V lookup: CDR1 SEHNR, CDR2 FQNEAQ (reference sequence). V lost 2 bases and J lost 4; bases outside the gene matches: 4. This CDR3 contains 15 residues. Here the CDR3 reads CASSLTTGGADTQYF. CDR3 sequence (DNA): TGTGCCAGCAGCTTAACTACAGGGGGCGCAGATACGCAGTATTTT.

The chain uses TRBV15 and TRBJ2-1; D remains unclear. The V and J ends lost 2 bases and 3 bases respectively, with 8 bases between them. CDR1 is LNHNV, CDR2 YYDKDF, per germline (reference sequence). CDR3 length equals 14 residues. The CDR3, as DNA: TGTGCCACCAGCAGAACAAGGGACTACAATGAGCAGTTCTTC. Encoded protein: CATSRTRDYNEQFF.

The gene calls are TRBV9 and TRBJ2-1, with D hard to call. CDR1 SGDLS and CDR2 YYNGEE come from the germline V gene. The CDR3 covers 15 residues. The ends were cut back, 0 bases at V and 0 bases at J, with 7 bases in the middle. The CDR3 DNA sequence: TGTGCCAGCAGCGTAGAGGTTAGCTCCTACAATGAGCAGTTCTTC. Its translation: CASSVEVSSYNEQFF. The variable domain in full, with the rest retrieved from reference TRBV9 and TRBJ2-1, is DSGVTQTPKHLITATGQRVTLRCSPRSGDLSVYWYQQSLDQGLQFLIQYYNGEERAKGNILERFSAQQFPDLHSELNLSSLELGDSALYFCASSVEVSSYNEQFFGPGTRLTVL.

The chain has TRBV11-3 and TRBJ2-7; D gene uncertain. Germline V lookup: CDR1 SGHNT, CDR2 YENEEA. Trimming shortened V by 2 bases and J by 1 base, and 9 bases separated the two germline ends. CDR3 length equals 14 residues. CDR3 residues: CASSLNPGSYEQYF. The CDR3 DNA sequence: TGTGCCAGCAGCTTAAACCCCGGGTCCTACGAGCAGTACTTC.